Each of the 16 T cell receptor beta chains below was sequenced from the same sample in a study of beta chain features in type 1 diabetes. The entirety of the isolated RNA underwent reverse transcription, so expressed TCRB transcripts were sequenced. TCRdb's table, derived via immunoSEQ multiplex PCR, lists solely in-frame clones and lacks some. The sample includes nearly 250,000 clones, around 14% of them seen just once. Sequencing was performed on naive CD4+ T cells from blood. All receptors come from a woman aged 40-49 years in good health.

The chain combines TRBV4-2 with TRBJ1-6; D is perhaps TRBD1 (6 bases). This CDR3 is 16 amino acids long. V dropped 2 bases and J dropped 5 bases, with 13 bases sitting between them. Germline V lookup: CDR1 LGHNA, CDR2 YNFKEQ. As DNA, the CDR3 is TGTGCCAGCAGCCAACGCGAGACAGGAGATAATTCACCCCTCCACTTT. As protein: CASSQRETGDNSPLHF.

The table lists this clone with a few counts. The chain has TRBV9 and TRBJ2-5; TRBD1 agrees at 9 bases. Losses at the gene ends were 2 bases for V and 3 bases for J; bases not matched to a gene: 8. Germline V gives CDR1 SGDLS, CDR2 YYNGEE. There are 16 residues in the CDR3. In nucleotides, the CDR3 is TGTGCCAGCAGCGTGGACAGGGGAGGTTCGGAAGAGACCCAGTACTTC. Protein product: CASSVDRGGSEETQYF. The whole variable domain, remainder taken from reference TRBV9 and TRBJ2-5, is DSGVTQTPKHLITATGQRVTLRCSPRSGDLSVYWYQQSLDQGLQFLIQYYNGEERAKGNILERFSAQQFPDLHSELNLSSLELGDSALYFCASSVDRGGSEETQYFGPGTRLLVL.

This clone has a handful of counts. The V gene is TRBV2, the J gene TRBJ2-5, with TRBD1 matching 7 bases. Germline V gene sequence: CDR1 SNHLY, CDR2 FYNNEI. V shed 2 bases, J shed 5 bases, and the junction held 14 bases outside the gene matches. This CDR3 is built from 17 residues. The chain's CDR3 is CASSEMRPRQGVETQYF. Written as DNA, the CDR3 is TGTGCCAGCAGTGAAATGCGCCCCAGACAGGGAGTCGAGACCCAGTACTTC.

This clone was observed a few times. The chain carries TRBV5-1 and TRBJ2-1; D is unclear. There are 12 residues in the CDR3. V lost 0 bases and J lost 6, with 4 bases in between. Germline V gene lookup returns CDR1 SGHRS and CDR2 YFSETQ. The CDR3 DNA reads TGCGCCAGCAGCTTGGACGGCAATGAGCAGTTCTTC. Encoded protein: CASSLDGNEQFF.

Only a few counts were recorded for this clone. V usage is TRBV25-1 and J usage is TRBJ1-2; 12 nucleotides align to TRBD1. V gave up 3 bases and J gave up 8 bases; unmatched junction bases: 7. Germline V lookup: CDR1 MGHDK, CDR2 SYGVNS. The CDR3 spans 15 residues. CDR3 loop: CASSDDGTGGWGYTF. In DNA form, the CDR3 reads TGTGCCAGCAGTGACGACGGGACAGGGGGCTGGGGCTACACCTTC.

The chain recombines TRBV5-1 with TRBJ2-1; TRBD2 matches at 7 bases. The J segment lost 0 bases and the V segment lost 0 bases, leaving 6 bases of the junction unmatched. From germline, CDR1 is SGHRS and CDR2 YFSETQ. CDR3 length: 17 residues. CDR3 sequence (DNA): TGCGCCAGCAGCTTGGACAACCGGGACTACTCCTACAATGAGCAGTTCTTC. Residues: CASSLDNRDYSYNEQFF.

This clone was seen a few times. CDR3 in amino acids: CASRQRAGVFEQYF. In DNA, the CDR3 is TGTGCCAGCAGGCAGCGAGCGGGGGTCTTTGAGCAGTACTTC. The genes are TRBV2 and TRBJ2-7; 8 bases match TRBD2. The junction had 11 bases not matched to a gene; V was cut back by 6 bases and J by 7 bases. The CDR3 has 14 residues. The germline V gene has CDR1 SNHLY and CDR2 FYNNEI.

The sample holds a few counts of this clone. The J gene is TRBJ1-1, the V gene TRBV7-9, with a weak D call TRBD1 (6 bases). V was pared by 4 bases and J by 2 bases, with 14 bases between. Germline CDR1 and CDR2: SEHNR and FQNEAQ (reference sequence). The CDR3 extends over 15 amino acids. The chain's CDR3 is CASSSFRGGNTEAFF. CDR3 coding DNA: TGTGCCAGCAGCTCCTTTAGGGGGGGAAACACTGAAGCTTTCTTT.

The J gene is TRBJ2-3, the V gene TRBV6-4; 11 bases are shared with TRBD2. Germline V gene lookup returns CDR1 MRHNA and CDR2 SNTAGT. V gave up 6 bases and J gave up 4 bases; unmatched junction bases: 6. The CDR3 covers 15 residues. CDR3 loop: CASSVAGGPADTQYF. The CDR3 DNA reads as TGTGCCAGCAGCGTAGCGGGGGGGCCTGCAGATACGCAGTATTTT.

The J gene is TRBJ1-6, the V gene TRBV5-6; D may be TRBD1 (5 bases). Trimming removed 3 bases from V and 8 bases from J, with 18 bases in between. The CDR3 is 16 residues long. Germline values: CDR1 SGHDT, CDR2 YYEEEE. CDR3 amino acids: CASSYGTPAAYSPLHF. In DNA form, the CDR3 reads TGTGCCAGCAGCTACGGGACTCCCGCGGCCTATTCACCCCTCCACTTT.

This clone was detected a few times. V is TRBV7-6 and J is TRBJ1-2, with 10 bases matching TRBD1. This CDR3 comprises 16 residues. The V gene's germline CDR1 is SGHVS and CDR2 FNYEAQ. The junction had 6 bases not matched to a gene; V was cut back by 5 bases and J by 0 bases. The CDR3 is CASSNRDRGANYGYTF. In DNA, the CDR3 is TGTGCCAGCAGCAACCGGGACAGGGGCGCTAACTATGGCTACACCTTC.

This chain links TRBV6-4 with TRBJ1-2, with D perhaps matching TRBD1 (6 bases). Trimming left V 7 bases short and J 0 bases short, with 15 bases between. CDR3 length: 15 amino acids. CDR1 MRHNA and CDR2 SNTAGT come from the germline V gene. The CDR3 here is CASKLQGGTNYGYTF. DNA for the CDR3: TGTGCCAGCAAGCTACAGGGTGGGACTAACTATGGCTACACCTTC.

CDR3 in amino acids: CASSSRGTHQGSGANVLTF. The CDR3 coding sequence is TGTGCCAGCAGCTCCCGAGGGACACACCAGGGCTCTGGGGCCAACGTCCTGACTTTC. This chain connects TRBV5-4 to TRBJ2-6; D may be TRBD1 (6 bases). Germline V gene lookup returns CDR1 SGHNT and CDR2 YYREEE (reference sequence). V was pared by 3 bases and J by 0 bases, with 19 bases between. The CDR3 sequence is 19 residues long. Together with reference TRBV5-4 and TRBJ2-6, the CDR3 gives the full variable domain: ETGVTQSPTHLIKTRGQQVTLRCSSQSGHNTVSWYQQALGQGPQFIFQYYREEENGRGNFPPRFSGLQFPNYSSELNVNALELDDSALYLCASSSRGTHQGSGANVLTFGAGSRLTVL.

This clone was counted only a few times. The rearrangement joins TRBV7-6 to TRBJ2-6; 9 bases agree with TRBD2. CDR1 and CDR2 (germline): SGHVS, FNYEAQ. The CDR3 totals 17 residues. J was trimmed by 0 bases and V by 3 bases; bases with no gene match: 3. This CDR3 reads CASSLWRGGSGANVLTF. For the CDR3, the DNA is TGTGCCAGCAGCTTGTGGCGGGGGGGCTCTGGGGCCAACGTCCTGACTTTC.

Only a few counts were recorded for this clone. This chain connects TRBV21-1 to TRBJ1-1; the table's TRBD1 call for D was not verified on the DNA. TRBV21-1 has pseudogene status. The CDR3 loop spans 15 amino acids. The CDR3 sequence: CASSKRDRELSEAFF. CDR3 bases: TGTGCCAGCAGCAAAAGGGACAGGGAACTGTCTGAAGCTTTCTTT.

Concerning this clone: One junction end disagrees with the germline gene, perhaps due to a read error. The identical CDR3 is also encoded by other nucleotide sequences in the sample. V usage is TRBV11-2 and J usage is TRBJ2-7; D not certain. The CDR3 contains 12 residues. Germline loops: CDR1 SGHAT, CDR2 FQNNGV. The CDR3 DNA sequence: TGTGCCAGCAGCTTAGAAGAGAGAAGATGGTATTTC. It translates to CASSLEERRWYF.